The 27 T cell receptor beta chains listed next were all sequenced from one sample in a study of OX40 agonist ivuxolimab in advanced cancers. Produced via immunoSEQ multiplex PCR; TCRdb's table is partial and in-frame only. The sample records about 70,000 clones, 75% to 90% being singletons. The material was CD4+ or CD8+ T cells sorted from blood, obtained in a trial of the OX40 agonist ivuxolimab. Receptors were obtained from an adult with an advanced solid tumor such as melanoma, head and neck, liver or kidney cancer.

The CDR3 loop reads CASSASGTGRGEQYF. In DNA, the CDR3 is TGTGCCAGCAGTGCCTCAGGGACAGGTCGGGGAGAGCAGTACTTC. The genes are TRBV6-6 and TRBJ2-7; 8 bases agree with TRBD1. CDR3 length: 15 residues. Germline loops: CDR1 MNHNY, CDR2 SVGAGI (reference sequence). V lost 5 bases and J lost 7; bases outside the gene matches: 13.

The rearrangement joins TRBV7-6 to TRBJ1-4; 9 positions agree with TRBD1. Unmatched junction bases numbered 7, after V lost 2 bases and J lost 6 bases. CDR3 size: 16 residues. In germline, CDR1 is SGHVS, CDR2 FNYEAQ. For the CDR3, the DNA is TGTGCCAGCAGCTTATTCGCGGGACAGGGAGATGAAAAACTGTTTTTT. This gives the protein CASSLFAGQGDEKLFF.

The rearrangement uses TRBV27 and TRBJ1-2; 9 positions agree with TRBD1. The CDR3 sequence is 20 residues long. The germline gives CDR1 MNHEY, CDR2 SMNVEV (reference sequence). The V and J ends lost 0 bases and 0 bases, in that order; junction bases with no gene match: 14. The CDR3 protein is CASSLSPRGTGQLANYGYTF. The CDR3 DNA follows: TGTGCCAGCAGTTTATCACCAAGGGGGACAGGGCAGTTAGCTAACTATGGCTACACCTTC.

The chain joins TRBV5-1 to TRBJ2-2; D is unclear. The V end lost 7 bases, the J end lost 1 base, and 14 bases lay between the germline ends. Germline loops: CDR1 SGHRS, CDR2 YFSETQ. CDR3 length: 15 amino acids. CDR3 residues: CASVKAQLNTGELFF. For the CDR3, the DNA is TGCGCCAGCGTTAAGGCACAGCTGAACACCGGGGAGCTGTTTTTT.

The chain recombines TRBV15 with TRBJ2-3; tentatively, D is TRBD2 (6 bases). V was cut by 0 bases and J by 2 bases, with 15 bases left in between. This CDR3 is 17 amino acids long. Germline values: CDR1 LNHNV, CDR2 YYDKDF (reference sequence). CDR3 amino acids: CATSRERSTRITDTQYF. DNA of the CDR3: TGTGCCACCAGCAGAGAGAGGTCGACTAGAATCACAGATACGCAGTATTTT.

This clone has a single count. The V call is TRBV28, the J call TRBJ1-5; D gene unclear. CDR3 size: 16 residues. CDR1 is MDHEN, CDR2 SYDVKM, per germline. V gave up 4 bases and J gave up 0 bases, with 13 bases separating them. Here the CDR3 reads CASSSLRRNSNQPQHF. DNA of the CDR3: TGTGCCAGCAGTTCCCTCCGGCGAAATAGCAATCAGCCCCAGCATTTT.

V usage is TRBV30 and J usage is TRBJ1-6, with 7 nucleotides matching TRBD1. Germline assignment: CDR1 GTSNPN and CDR2 SVGIG (reference sequence). V gave up 4 bases and J gave up 9 bases; unmatched junction bases: 6. CDR3 size: 13 residues. This chain's CDR3 is CAWTGTETSPLHF. CDR3 in DNA: TGTGCCTGGACCGGGACAGAGACTTCACCCCTCCACTTT.

This clone was seen once. The J gene is TRBJ1-1, the V gene TRBV19, with D perhaps matching TRBD1 (5 bases). Germline assignment: CDR1 LNHDA and CDR2 SQIVND (reference sequence). This CDR3 has 14 amino acids. V was cut by 0 bases and J by 5 bases, with 10 bases left in between. The CDR3 spells CASSIEGVGTEAFF. The CDR3 bases are TGTGCCAGTAGTATAGAAGGGGTGGGAACTGAAGCTTTCTTT.

The chain recombines TRBV30 with TRBJ2-2; D unclear. This CDR3 region has 13 residues. The germline V gene has CDR1 GTSNPN and CDR2 SVGIG (reference sequence). V was shortened by 3 bases and J by 5 bases, with 10 bases between the two germline ends. This CDR3 is CAWRWILTGELFF. The CDR3 coding sequence is TGTGCCTGGAGGTGGATTCTAACCGGGGAGCTGTTTTTT.

The CDR3 DNA sequence: TGTGCCAGCAGCGCCCTTAGGACCTCTGGGGCCAACGTCCTGACTTTC. Protein: CASSALRTSGANVLTF. This sequence joins TRBV9 and TRBJ2-6; D gene unclear. CDR3 length equals 16 residues. Germline loops: CDR1 SGDLS, CDR2 YYNGEE. Trimming removed 3 bases at V and 0 bases at J, with 10 bases between.

This clone was counted only a few times. The V call is TRBV30, the J call TRBJ1-6; D gene uncertain. This CDR3 comprises 19 residues. The V end was cut by 0 bases, the J end by 0 bases, with 18 bases between. CDR1 and CDR2 (germline): GTSNPN, SVGIG (reference sequence). CDR3 protein: CAWSVKAGLRSSYNSPLHF. As DNA, the CDR3 is TGTGCCTGGAGTGTAAAGGCAGGACTCAGGAGCTCCTATAATTCACCCCTCCACTTT.

The genes are TRBV6-1 and TRBJ1-4, with a possible D match to TRBD1 (5 bases). V lost 8 bases and J 7 bases, leaving 8 bases between the germline ends. CDR1 MNHNS and CDR2 SASEGT come from the germline V gene. This CDR3 has 11 residues. In DNA form, the CDR3 reads TGTGCCAGCTCGAGGGGTGAAAAACTGTTTTTT. Translation: CASSRGEKLFF.

This rearrangement joins TRBV5-4 to TRBJ1-1; D not certain. V was clipped by 8 bases and J by 4 bases, with 21 bases between them. The CDR3 loop spans 15 amino acids. Looked up from germline, CDR1 is SGHNT and CDR2 is YYREEE (reference sequence). The CDR3 DNA reads as TGTGCCAGTCAGCCTAGGGCGGGCTATGGCACTGAAGCTTTCTTT. As protein: CASQPRAGYGTEAFF.

This chain uses TRBV7-2 with TRBJ2-5; D ambiguous. The CDR3 has 16 residues. The germline gives CDR1 SGHTA, CDR2 FQGNSA. V was pared by 2 bases and J by 1 base, with 14 bases between. Here the CDR3 DNA reads TGTGCCAGCAGCTTAAGAATGGGCGGTGGCCAAGAGACCCAGTACTTC. This codes for CASSLRMGGGQETQYF.

This chain uses TRBV19 with TRBJ2-7, with 13 positions matching TRBD2. The CDR3 is 15 amino acids. J lost 1 base, V lost 4 bases, and 1 base had no gene match. CDR1 LNHDA and CDR2 SQIVND come from the germline V gene (reference sequence). CDR3 sequence reads: CASSRLAGGSYEQYF. CDR3 sequence (DNA): TGTGCCAGTAGTAGACTAGCGGGGGGATCCTACGAGCAGTACTTC.

In the case of this clone: Additional DNA sequences in this sample encode the identical CDR3. The chain is built from TRBV5-1 and TRBJ1-2; 8 nucleotides align to TRBD1. Germline lookup yields CDR1 SGHRS and CDR2 YFSETQ. CDR3 size: 15 residues. Trimming took 3 bases from V and 0 from J; bases not matched to a gene: 4. CDR3 sequence (DNA): TGCGCCAGCAGCTCTGGGGACAGGACTAACTATGGCTACACCTTC. Protein product: CASSSGDRTNYGYTF.

The chain uses TRBV5-5 and TRBJ2-7, with 10 bases that match TRBD2. This CDR3 is built from 16 residues. Germline trimming cut 0 bases from V and 2 bases from J; bases unmatched to any gene: 5. Germline V lookup: CDR1 SGHKS, CDR2 YYEKEE (reference sequence). The CDR3 DNA reads TGTGCCAGCAGCTTGGAGGCTAGCGGGGGAGCCTACGAGCAGTACTTC. This codes for CASSLEASGGAYEQYF.

The V and J genes are TRBV5-4 and TRBJ2-5, with D perhaps being TRBD1 or TRBD2 (5 bases each). Deletions cut 3 bases from V and 1 base from J, with 13 bases between. The CDR3 covers 15 residues. Looked up from germline, CDR1 is SGHNT and CDR2 is YYREEE (reference sequence). CDR3 sequence: CASSSPGASQETQYF. The DNA for the CDR3 is TGTGCCAGCAGCTCGCCCGGGGCTTCCCAAGAGACCCAGTACTTC.

The rearrangement links TRBV10-3 to TRBJ2-6; D may be TRBD1 or TRBD2 (5 bases each). The germline CDR1 and CDR2 sequences are ENHRY and SYGVKD. V was clipped by 6 bases and J by 0 bases, with 9 bases between them. CDR3 length: 15 amino acids. DNA for the CDR3: TGTGCCATCAGGGGGACCGACTCTGGGGCCAACGTCCTGACTTTC. As protein: CAIRGTDSGANVLTF.

The chain carries TRBV5-4 and TRBJ1-5, with TRBD1 as a possible D gene (5 bases). Germline loops: CDR1 SGHNT, CDR2 YYREEE (reference sequence). The V end lost 7 bases, the J end lost 5 bases, and 19 bases lay between the germline ends. The CDR3 has 15 residues. The CDR3 DNA reads TGTGCCAGCTCTCAGGGTGCAGGAAGTGATCAGCCCCAGCATTTT. Amino acids: CASSQGAGSDQPQHF.

This clone was counted between two and nine times. The chain is built from TRBV6-5 and TRBJ1-6; 10 nucleotides match TRBD1. Germline V gene lookup returns CDR1 MNHEY and CDR2 SVGAGI. The V and J ends lost 5 bases and 10 bases, in that order; junction bases with no gene match: 8. The CDR3 is 15 residues long. The CDR3 DNA is TGTGCCAGCAGTCCTCTGACAGGGGGCGAATCACCCCTCCACTTT. Translating it yields CASSPLTGGESPLHF.

V and J are TRBV29-1 and TRBJ2-1; TRBD2 matches 8 bases. V was clipped by 7 bases and J by 5 bases; unmatched bases: 7. The CDR3 is 13 amino acids. In germline, CDR1 is SQVTM, CDR2 ANQGSEA. The CDR3 sequence: CSGPTSGHNEQFF. CDR3 sequence (DNA): TGCAGCGGCCCCACTAGCGGTCACAATGAGCAGTTCTTC.

The chain is built from TRBV30 and TRBJ2-2; D ambiguous. The V gene's germline CDR1 is GTSNPN and CDR2 SVGIG (reference sequence). The CDR3 sequence is 11 residues long. Trimming pared 5 bases from V and 6 bases from J, leaving 7 bases between. The CDR3 DNA reads as TGTGCCTGGGGATATGCCGGGGAGCTGTTTTTT. It translates to CAWGYAGELFF.

The chain recombines TRBV28 with TRBJ2-3, with 7 bases matching TRBD1. CDR3 length equals 16 residues. Per the germline V gene, CDR1 is MDHEN and CDR2 is SYDVKM. V was clipped by 5 bases and J by 1 base; unmatched bases: 9. The CDR3 is CASSPHRGSGTDTQYF. CDR3 bases: TGTGCCAGCAGTCCCCACAGGGGCAGCGGCACAGATACGCAGTATTTT.

The chain carries TRBV7-9 and TRBJ2-5; 8 bases agree with TRBD1. Trimming took 2 bases from V and 5 from J; bases not matched to a gene: 7. This CDR3 is 15 amino acids long. The germline V gene has CDR1 SEHNR and CDR2 FQNEAQ (reference sequence). In nucleotides, the CDR3 is TGTGCCAGCAGCTTACAGGGGGCCGGGGCGGAGACCCAGTACTTC. It yields the protein CASSLQGAGAETQYF.

The genes are TRBV4-2 and TRBJ1-3; no clear D gene. Per the germline V gene, CDR1 is LGHNA and CDR2 is YNFKEQ. The CDR3 has 14 residues. V was trimmed by 3 bases and J by 8 bases, leaving 14 bases between them. The CDR3 region is CASSQGPGGHTIYF. Here the CDR3 DNA reads TGTGCCAGCAGCCAGGGCCCGGGCGGGCACACCATATATTTT.

The rearrangement uses TRBV7-9 and TRBJ1-6, with D uncertain. The germline gives CDR1 SEHNR, CDR2 FQNEAQ (reference sequence). With 2 bases removed from V and 7 bases from J, the gap between germline ends came to 3 bases. The CDR3 loop spans 12 amino acids. The CDR3 DNA follows: TGTGCCAGCAGCTTACAGAATTCACCCCTCCACTTT. This encodes CASSLQNSPLHF.